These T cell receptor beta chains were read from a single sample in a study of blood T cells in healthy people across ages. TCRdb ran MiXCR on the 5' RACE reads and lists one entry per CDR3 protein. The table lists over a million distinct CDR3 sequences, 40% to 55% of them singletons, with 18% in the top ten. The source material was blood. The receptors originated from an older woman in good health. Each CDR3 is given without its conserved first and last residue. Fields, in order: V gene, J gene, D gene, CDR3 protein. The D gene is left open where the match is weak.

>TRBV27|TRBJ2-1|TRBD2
ASSLRASGMDEQF
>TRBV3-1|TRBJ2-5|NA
ASSRTARYEQY
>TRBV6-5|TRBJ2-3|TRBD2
ASSYVFGGSTDTQY
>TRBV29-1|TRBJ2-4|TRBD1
SVTGGNIQY
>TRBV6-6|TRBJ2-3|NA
ANSRKGLDTQY
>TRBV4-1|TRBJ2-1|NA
ASSQEERPSSYNEQF
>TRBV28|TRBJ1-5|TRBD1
ASSLQGEGNQPQH
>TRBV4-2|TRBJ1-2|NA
ASSPHVTLWGYT
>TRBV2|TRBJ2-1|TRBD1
ASSEQGGYNEQF
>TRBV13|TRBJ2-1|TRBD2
ASSLVSGTSSYNEQF
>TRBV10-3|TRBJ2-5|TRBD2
AISSRGLAGETIVNEQY
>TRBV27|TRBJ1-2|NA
ASSTGSSRYT
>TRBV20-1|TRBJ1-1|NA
SARDGRKPFNTEAF
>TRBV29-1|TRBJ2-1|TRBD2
SVEGLAAISNEQF
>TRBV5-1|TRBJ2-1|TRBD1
ASSLLGQGSSNEQF
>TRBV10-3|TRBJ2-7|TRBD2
AISAGTSGRGGSYEQY
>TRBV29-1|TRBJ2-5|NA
SVGGGGRETQY
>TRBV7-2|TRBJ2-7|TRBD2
ASSFLAGMYEQY
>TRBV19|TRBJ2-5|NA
ADPREADKETQY
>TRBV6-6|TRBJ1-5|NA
ASSGWGQPQH
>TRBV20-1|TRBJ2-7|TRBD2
SARDTGLAGAGDEQY
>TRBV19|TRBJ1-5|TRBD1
ASGGQGARVGSNQPQH
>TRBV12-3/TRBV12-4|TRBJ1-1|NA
ASSSWVLELNTEAF
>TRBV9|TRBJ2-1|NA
ASSVAPGSSYNEQF
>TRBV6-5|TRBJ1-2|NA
ASSYRGAHGYT
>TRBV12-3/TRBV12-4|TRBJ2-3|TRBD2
ASRTSGSSDTQY
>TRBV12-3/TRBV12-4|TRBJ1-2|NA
ASSLEGRDYYGYT
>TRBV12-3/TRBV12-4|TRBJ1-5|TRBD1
ASSSRQGSYSNQPQH
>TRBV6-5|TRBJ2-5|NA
ASSYRGSETQY
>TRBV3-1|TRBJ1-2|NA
ASSQFLGVYGYT
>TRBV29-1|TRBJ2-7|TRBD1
SATKGTGVYEQY
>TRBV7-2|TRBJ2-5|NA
ASSFPRTGVRETQY
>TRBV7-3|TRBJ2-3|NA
ASSSLRPDPPGTDTQY
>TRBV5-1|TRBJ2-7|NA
ASSPVASDYEQY
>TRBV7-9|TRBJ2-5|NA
ASSLATPGLRKETQY
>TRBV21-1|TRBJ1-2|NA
ASSKDGGLGGYT
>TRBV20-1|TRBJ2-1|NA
SAQVRGGSHNTEQF
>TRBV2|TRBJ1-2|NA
ASSGGVGGYT
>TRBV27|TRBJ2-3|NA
ASSSPSSSTDTQY
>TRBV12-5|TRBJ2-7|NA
ASGSTGTYEQY
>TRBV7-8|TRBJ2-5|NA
ASSLQARHGETQY
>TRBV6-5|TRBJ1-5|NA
ASSDGASQPQH
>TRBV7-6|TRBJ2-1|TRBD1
ASSFPGLQGLNEQF
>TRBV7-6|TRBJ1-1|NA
ASSRPTGSMNTEAF
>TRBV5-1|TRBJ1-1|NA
ASSWRGDTEAF
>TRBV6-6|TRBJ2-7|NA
ASSYSYPDYEQY
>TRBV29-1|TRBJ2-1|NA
SGGLYGNEQF
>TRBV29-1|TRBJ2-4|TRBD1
SVQGAATKNIQY
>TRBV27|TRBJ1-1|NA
ASSMGAGYGEAF
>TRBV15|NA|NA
ATSRDSGASGWETQF
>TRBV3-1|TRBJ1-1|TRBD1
ASSQSGGAGIWAF
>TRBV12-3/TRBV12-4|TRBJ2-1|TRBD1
ASSNPGQGYNEQF
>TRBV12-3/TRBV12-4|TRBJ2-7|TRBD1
ASSSRTGRTYEQY
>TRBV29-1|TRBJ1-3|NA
SVETGGNTIY
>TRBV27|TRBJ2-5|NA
ASSLRGNPSETQY
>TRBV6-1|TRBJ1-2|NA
ASRVLPGGYT
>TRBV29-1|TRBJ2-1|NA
SGEASYVQF
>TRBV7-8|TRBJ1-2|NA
ASSLALLSYGYT
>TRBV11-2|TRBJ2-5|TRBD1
ASSEGQDLQETQY
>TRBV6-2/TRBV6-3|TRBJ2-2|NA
ASARNLGTGELF